This T cell receptor beta chain was observed in a study of response to subunit inactivated influenza vaccine. TCRdb recomputed calls from the RT-PCR reads with MiXCR, one row per CDR3 protein. The data contain 550,000 to 800,000 distinct CDR3 sequences, approximately 15% of them seen just once; the ten biggest clones take up around 7%. Study-wide findings and caveats: T cells newly recruited by each seasonal influenza vaccination are few, the authors suggested.

Notes on this clonotype: The antigen remains unidentified.

Trimming cost V 6 bases and J 6 bases, with 21 bases left between them. CDR1 and CDR2 (germline): MNHEY, SVGEGT. This CDR3 contains 15 residues. The sample here was PBMCs from blood, taken around 15 days before vaccination. The chain couples TRBV6-2 or TRBV6-3 to TRBJ2-7; D assignment may be TRBD1 or TRBD2 (5 bases each). The clonotype was recovered from a man aged 50-59 years who received an inactivated influenza vaccine. The CDR3 region is CASRTRDEALSEQYF. In DNA form, the CDR3 reads TGTGCCAGCAGAACCCGGGACGAAGCCCTCTCCGAGCAGTACTTC.